These T cell receptor beta chains were read from a single sample in a study of T-cell reconstitution after alpha-beta-depleted transplantation in children. Using its own MiXCR run on the PCR reads, TCRdb lists one record per CDR3 protein. The top ten clones hold around 14% of a sample with under 750,000 distinct CDR3 sequences, under 30% of them seen once. The source was PBMCs, mostly from graft donor cells, collected 360 days after TCRalphabeta/CD19-depleted stem cell transplant. These receptor sequences come from a boy less than two years old who had a stem cell transplant for acute myeloid leukemia, so the T cells may come from the graft donor. CDR3s include the opening cysteine and the closing phenylalanine or tryptophan. A D gene is named only where the DNA matches it firmly. Clone size is shown for a subset of rows, as once, few, many or a class of expanded clone.

j_gene | v_gene | d_gene | abundance | CDR3nt | CDR3aa
TRBJ1-2 | TRBV7-9 | . | . | TGTGCCAGCAGCTTGGCTGATGTCTCATCACTCTATGGCTACACCTTC | CASSLADVSSLYGYTF
TRBJ2-1 | TRBV29-1 | TRBD2 | many | TGCAGCGTCACGGGCCTAGCGGGGGGGCAGAAACAATACAATGAGCAGTTCTTC | CSVTGLAGGQKQYNEQFF
TRBJ2-3 | TRBV5-1 | . | many | TGCGCCAGCAGCTTCGCGGGCGGTTACACAGATACGCAGTATTTT | CASSFAGGYTDTQYF
TRBJ1-1 | TRBV27 | . | once | TGTGCCAGCAGTCATGGGAGCGACACTGAAGCTTTCTTT | CASSHGSDTEAFF
TRBJ2-7 | TRBV4-3 | TRBD1 | . | TGCGCCAGCAGCCCCCGGGCAACAGGGGGCCGCGAGCAGTACTTC | CASSPRATGGREQYF
TRBJ2-5 | TRBV12-3/TRBV12-4 | . | . | TGTGCCAGCAGTTTAGGTTTAGGGGGGATCCTCGGAGGCCAAGAGACCCAGTACTTC | CASSLGLGGILGGQETQYF
TRBJ2-5 | TRBV7-6 | . | many | TGTGCCAGCAGCTTCCGACTTCGGGAGACCCAGTACTTC | CASSFRLRETQYF
TRBJ2-1 | TRBV15 | TRBD1 | few | TGTGCCACCAGCAGAGACAGGGGGCCTAGCAATGAGCAGTTCTTC | CATSRDRGPSNEQFF
TRBJ2-1 | TRBV12-3/TRBV12-4 | TRBD2 | many | TGTGCCAGCAGTTCGACTAGCGGGGGGGGAGTAGATGAGCAGTTCTTC | CASSSTSGGGVDEQFF
TRBJ2-3 | TRBV20-1 | TRBD2 | . | TGCAGTGCTAGAGATTACGGGCGGGGGGCCGACGCAGATACGCAGTATTTT | CSARDYGRGADADTQYF
TRBJ2-3 | TRBV20-1 | . | many | TGCAGTGCTAGAGAGGAGGGGGCTGCGACCTTCTGGGATACGCAGTATTTT | CSAREEGAATFWDTQYF
TRBJ2-5 | TRBV20-1 | TRBD1 | few | TGCAGTGCTGACGGACAGGGAGCCGGCGAGACCCAGTACTTC | CSADGQGAGETQYF
TRBJ2-1 | TRBV20-1 | TRBD2 | few | TGCAGTGCTAGAGATTGGCGGGGGGCGGGCAATGAGCAGTTCTTC | CSARDWRGAGNEQFF
TRBJ1-1 | TRBV20-1 | TRBD1 | many | TGCAGTGCTAGAGAACCAGGGGGCACATGGAACACTGAAGCTTTCTTT | CSAREPGGTWNTEAFF